This T cell receptor (beta chain) was identified in a study of beta chain features in type 1 diabetes. Points from the study as a whole: Sequencing of cDNA might inflate the share of cells that strongly express TCR.

Of note for this clone: The antigen is not known.

Trimming at V came to 5 bases and at J to 5 bases, leaving 7 bases not matched to a gene. Germline loops: CDR1 SEHNR, CDR2 FQNEAQ (reference sequence). The CDR3 extends over 15 amino acids. Expressed TCRB transcripts were sequenced because the isolated RNA had all been reverse transcribed beforehand. TCRdb keeps only in-frame clones here, not all; method: immunoSEQ multiplex PCR. The profile covers about 290,000 clones, with about 8.5% appearing a single time and more than 1% taken by the ten largest. This sequence joins TRBV7-9 and TRBJ2-2; 8 bases map to TRBD1. Specimen: central memory CD4+ T cells from blood. The clonotype comes from a woman in her late teens or twenties in good health. The CDR3 loop is CASSTDREVTGELFF. DNA for the CDR3: TGTGCCAGCAGCACGGACAGGGAAGTTACCGGGGAGCTGTTTTTT.